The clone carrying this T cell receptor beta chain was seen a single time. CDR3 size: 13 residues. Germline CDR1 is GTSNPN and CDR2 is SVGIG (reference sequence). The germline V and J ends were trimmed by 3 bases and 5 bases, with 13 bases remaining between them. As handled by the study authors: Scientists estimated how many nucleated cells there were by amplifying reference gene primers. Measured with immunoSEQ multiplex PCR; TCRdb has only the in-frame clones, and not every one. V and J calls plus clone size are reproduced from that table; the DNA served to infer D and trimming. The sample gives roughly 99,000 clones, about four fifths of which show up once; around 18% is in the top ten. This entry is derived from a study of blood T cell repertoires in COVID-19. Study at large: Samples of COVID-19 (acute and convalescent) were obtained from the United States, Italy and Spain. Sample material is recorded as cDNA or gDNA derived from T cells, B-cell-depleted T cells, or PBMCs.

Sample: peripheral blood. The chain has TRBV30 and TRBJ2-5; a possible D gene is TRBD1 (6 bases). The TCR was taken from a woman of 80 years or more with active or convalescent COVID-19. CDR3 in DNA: TGTGCCTGGAGGGGGGCTCTCAGGGAGACCCAGTACTTC. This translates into CAWRGALRETQYF.